These 9 T cell receptor beta chains came from one sample sequenced in a study of blood T cell repertoires in COVID-19. Some clones are missing from TCRdb's copy, which holds only in-frame ones; the method was immunoSEQ multiplex PCR. The sample has over 250,000 clones; under 90% are singletons. The specimen was peripheral blood. These receptors all come from a woman aged 45-65 years who had recovered from COVID-19.

CDR3 protein: CASSFAGTGDMQTQYF. CDR3 DNA sequence: TGTGCCAGCAGTTTCGCCGGGACAGGGGATATGCAGACCCAGTACTTC. The V call is TRBV27, the J call TRBJ2-5; 10 bases fit TRBD1. V shed 3 bases, J shed 6 bases, and the junction held 10 bases outside the gene matches. CDR1 is MNHEY, CDR2 SMNVEV, per germline (reference sequence). CDR3 length equals 16 residues.

This clone was found once. The chain has TRBV28 and TRBJ2-1; 7 nucleotides agree with TRBD2. Per germline, CDR1 MDHEN and CDR2 SYDVKM. V was pared by 8 bases and J by 3 bases, with 10 bases of the junction left unmatched. The CDR3 spans 15 residues. The DNA of the CDR3 is TGTGCCAGCTCTAGTCCAGCGGGGCGCTACAATGAGCAGTTCTTC. This gives the protein CASSSPAGRYNEQFF.

This clone was counted many times. The genes are TRBV6-6 and TRBJ2-2; 9 bases line up with TRBD2. Looked up from germline, CDR1 is MNHNY and CDR2 is SVGAGI (reference sequence). The CDR3 sequence is 16 residues long. Losses at the gene ends were 0 bases for V and 4 bases for J; bases not matched to a gene: 3. CDR3 sequence (DNA): TGTGCCAGCAGTTACTCGGAACTAGCGGGCACCGGGGAGCTGTTTTTT. It translates to CASSYSELAGTGELFF.

The sample holds a few counts of this clone. V gene TRBV28 combines with J gene TRBJ2-7, with 7 nucleotides matching TRBD1. Germline trimming cut 8 bases from V and 3 bases from J; bases unmatched to any gene: 4. The CDR3 runs to 12 residues. The V gene's germline CDR1 is MDHEN and CDR2 SYDVKM. CDR3 sequence: CASGDSLYEQYF. The CDR3 DNA reads as TGTGCCAGCGGGGACAGCCTCTACGAGCAGTACTTC.

This chain connects TRBV7-2 to TRBJ2-5; a weak D match, TRBD1 (7 bases). With 3 bases removed from V and 5 bases from J, the gap between germline ends came to 16 bases. There are 15 residues in the CDR3. Germline V CDR1 and CDR2: SGHTA, FQGNSA. The CDR3 protein is CASSFAVTGRETQYF. The CDR3 nucleotides read TGTGCCAGCAGCTTCGCGGTGACAGGGAGGGAGACCCAGTACTTC.

This clone was observed once. The gene calls are TRBV19 and TRBJ2-6, with a weak D call TRBD2 (5 bases). V shed 1 base and J shed 2 bases, with 6 bases lying between them. The CDR3 length is 15 residues. Germline CDR1 reads LNHDA; CDR2 reads SQIVND (reference sequence). CDR3 nucleotides: TGTGCCAGTAGTATAGCGGGAACTGGGGCCAACGTCCTGACTTTC. Translating gives CASSIAGTGANVLTF.

This rearrangement joins TRBV28 to TRBJ2-7; the D gene is possibly TRBD2 (6 bases). V lost 7 bases to trimming and J lost 4 bases, with 23 bases between them. The CDR3 covers 16 residues. CDR1 and CDR2 (germline): MDHEN, SYDVKM. CDR3 sequence: CASKEGTAGWGYEQYF. DNA of the CDR3: TGTGCCAGCAAGGAGGGAACCGCAGGGTGGGGGTACGAGCAGTACTTC.

The genes are TRBV3-1 (or the pseudogene TRBV3-2) and TRBJ1-1; the D is unclear. This CDR3 has 16 residues. Germline-derived CDR1 and CDR2 are LGHDT and YNNKEL (reference sequence). V lost 0 bases to trimming and J lost 0 bases, with 11 bases between them. CDR3 bases: TGTGCCAGCAGCCAAGATTTGACACCAATGAACACTGAAGCTTTCTTT. It yields the protein CASSQDLTPMNTEAFF.

This clone was picked up one time. The V and J genes are TRBV6-5 and TRBJ2-5; 9 nucleotides agree with TRBD2. CDR3 length: 15 amino acids. Germline-derived CDR1 and CDR2 are MNHEY and SVGAGI. Losses at the gene ends were 0 bases for V and 6 bases for J; bases not matched to a gene: 5. CDR3 sequence (DNA): TGTGCCAGCAGTTACTCTAGCGGGGGTAGGAAGACCCAGTACTTC. As protein: CASSYSSGGRKTQYF.